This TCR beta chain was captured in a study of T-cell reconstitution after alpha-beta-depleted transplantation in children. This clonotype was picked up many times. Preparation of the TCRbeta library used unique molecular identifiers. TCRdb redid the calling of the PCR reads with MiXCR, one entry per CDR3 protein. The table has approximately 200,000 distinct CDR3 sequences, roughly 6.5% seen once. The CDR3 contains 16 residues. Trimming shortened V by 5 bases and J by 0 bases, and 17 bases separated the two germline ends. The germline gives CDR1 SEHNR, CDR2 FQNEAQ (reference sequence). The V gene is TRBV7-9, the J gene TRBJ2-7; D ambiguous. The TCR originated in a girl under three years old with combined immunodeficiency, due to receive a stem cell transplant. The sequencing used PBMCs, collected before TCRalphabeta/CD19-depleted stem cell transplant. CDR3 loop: CASSPAIGLSSYEQYF. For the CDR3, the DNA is TGTGCCAGCAGCCCTGCAATTGGATTATCCTCCTACGAGCAGTACTTC.